Reported below is one T cell receptor (beta chain). What it binds is not known. Before any sequencing was done, the ViraFEST assay used viral peptide pools to expand antigen-specific CD4+ T cells. CD4+ T cell isolation took place after approximately 11 days of culture. Nucleocapsid antibody tests were negative, and the vaccine recipients had no prior SARS-CoV-2 infection. Wells of roughly 2 million PBMC each were grown with 8.5 to 10 IU/ml IL-2 and about 10 ug/ml peptides. This CDR3 spans 15 amino acids. V shed 2 bases and J shed 3 bases, with 13 bases lying between them. Looked up from germline, CDR1 is MNHNY and CDR2 is SVGAGI (reference sequence). This specimen comes from a study of vaccination effects on CD4 cells after COVID-19. Overall study results and limits: Pronounced clonal contraction occurred in clones induced by infection and by vaccine late after vaccination.

This table comes from immunoSEQ multiplex PCR, and its TCRdb copy is limited to in-frame clones, with some not included. The table lists 35,000 to 50,000 clones, 70% to 80% of them singletons. This chain joins TRBV6-6 and TRBJ1-1; D remains ambiguous. The clonotype comes from a human donor who received a COVID-19 vaccine. The sequencing used CD4+ T cells from PBMCs cultured with SARS-CoV-2 spike peptides, collected before COVID-19 vaccination. As DNA, the CDR3 is TGTGCCAGCAGTTACAATGGAGGGTGGGACACTGAAGCTTTCTTT. Its translation is CASSYNGGWDTEAFF.